Here is one T cell receptor (beta chain) with its context. Its antigen is unknown. This specimen belongs to a study of T cell responses to AZD1222 COVID-19 vaccine. The overall study: The analysis combined second doses at about 4 or about 12 weeks. Study results and limitations: CD4 TCRs covered the whole spike, strongest at regions 160-218 and 743-854. Donors were mostly white British, more females; clonal diversity possibly underestimated.

The assay was immunoSEQ multiplex PCR, and TCRdb's table has in-frame clones only and misses some. The sample includes some 100,000 clones, more than 75% of them seen just once. The germline V gene encodes CDR1 MNHEY and CDR2 SMNVEV (reference sequence). Trimming pared 1 base from V and 1 base from J, leaving 18 bases between. The CDR3 runs to 18 residues. The rearrangement links TRBV27 to TRBJ2-3; D is undetermined. The clonotype was recovered from an adult in good health. The material sequenced was peripheral blood, taken on day 0 of AZD1222 vaccination. The CDR3 nucleotides read TGTGCCAGCAGTTTATATTTTACAGACTCTCAGGGCACAGATACGCAGTATTTT. It translates to CASSLYFTDSQGTDTQYF.